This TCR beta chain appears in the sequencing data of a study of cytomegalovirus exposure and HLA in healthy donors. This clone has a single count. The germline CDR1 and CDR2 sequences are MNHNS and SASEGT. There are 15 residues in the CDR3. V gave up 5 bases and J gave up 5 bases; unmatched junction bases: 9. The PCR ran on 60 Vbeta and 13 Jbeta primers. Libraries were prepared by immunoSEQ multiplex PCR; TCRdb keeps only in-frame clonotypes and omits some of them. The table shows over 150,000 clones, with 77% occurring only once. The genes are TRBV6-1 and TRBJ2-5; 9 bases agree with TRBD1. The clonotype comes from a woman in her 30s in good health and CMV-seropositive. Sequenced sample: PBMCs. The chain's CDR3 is CASSKPPDRGETQYF. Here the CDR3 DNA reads TGTGCCAGCAGTAAGCCCCCTGACAGGGGGGAGACCCAGTACTTC.